The T cell receptor beta chain under discussion was sequenced for a study of tumor and adjacent non-tumor tissue in lung cancer. This CDR3 spans 14 amino acids. Per germline, CDR1 SGHNT and CDR2 YENEEA. Details on this clonotype: A junction boundary mismatches the germline segment, possibly from a read error.

No cell sorting was done before RNA was extracted from the tissue. Three rounds of nested PCR, following a modified ARM-PCR protocol, produced the TCRbeta library. TCRdb passed the multiplex PCR reads through MiXCR, listing each CDR3 protein once. The sample lists fewer than 100,000 distinct CDR3 sequences, 72% seen once, with about 9.2% in the top ten. The gene calls are TRBV11-3 and TRBJ2-7; D is possibly TRBD1 or TRBD2 (5 bases each). The clonotype was recovered from a woman in her forties with non-small cell lung cancer. Material: lung tumor tissue. The chain's CDR3 is CTSSPGPGSGELYF. CDR3 DNA sequence: TGTACCAGCAGTCCGGGGCCAGGGAGCGGCGAGCTGTACTTC.